Listed below are T cell receptor beta chains from one sample, sequenced in a study of T cell responses to AZD1222 COVID-19 vaccine. The repertoire was sequenced with immunoSEQ multiplex PCR; TCRdb's copy has only in-frame clones and lacks some. Of 140,000 to 150,000 clones in the sample, about nine tenths were seen once. Sequences were derived from peripheral blood, sampled on day 0 of AZD1222 vaccination. These receptors were obtained from an adult in good health. Both conserved end residues are part of each CDR3. The D gene is left open where the match is weak. Rows may omit the clone size; those that give it use once, few, many or a size class.

cdr3_aa	cdr3_nt	d_call	v_call	clone_size	j_call
CASSLGDRGYEQYF	TGTGCCAGCTCGCTGGGGGACAGGGGATACGAGCAGTACTTC	TRBD1	TRBV18	-	TRBJ2-7
CASSPYRRYEQYF	TGCGCCAGCAGTCCCTACAGGCGCTACGAGCAGTACTTC	-	TRBV23-1	-	TRBJ2-7
CASGRTAGNTIYF	TGTGCCAGCGGGAGGACAGCTGGAAACACCATATATTTT	-	TRBV3-1/TRBV3-2	-	TRBJ1-3
CASSATRGEFGYGYTF	TGTGCCAGCAGTGCCACCAGGGGGGAGTTTGGCTATGGCTACACCTTC	TRBD1	TRBV2	-	TRBJ1-2
CASSFYTGTGFPFRYGYTF	TGTGCCAGCAGCTTTTACACCGGGACAGGGTTCCCTTTTAGGTATGGCTACACCTTC	TRBD1	TRBV11-3	-	TRBJ1-2
CASVLLAGGEYEQYF	TGTGCCAGCGTCCTCCTAGCGGGAGGCGAGTACGAGCAGTACTTC	TRBD2	TRBV2	-	TRBJ2-7
CASSVGQPQTNEKLFF	TGTGCCAGCAGCGTAGGACAGCCCCAAACTAATGAAAAACTGTTTTTT	-	TRBV9	-	TRBJ1-4
CASSVDDGRNQPQHF	TGTGCCAGCAGCGTAGATGACGGACGAAATCAGCCCCAGCATTTT	-	TRBV9	-	TRBJ1-5
CASSSPAKELFF	TGTGCCAGCAGTTCCCCCGCGAAGGAGCTGTTTTTT	-	TRBV27	once	TRBJ2-2
CATSDSGQNSYEQYF	TGTGCCACCAGTGATTCGGGACAGAACTCCTACGAGCAGTACTTC	TRBD1	TRBV24-1	-	TRBJ2-7
CASSSGHNEQFF	TGTGCCAGCAGCTCGGGTCACAATGAGCAGTTCTTC	-	TRBV7-3	-	TRBJ2-1
CASSPHRGNQPQHF	TGTGCCAGCAGCCCCCACAGGGGGAATCAGCCCCAGCATTTT	TRBD1	TRBV7-3	-	TRBJ1-5
CASRPLGQSYEQYF	TGTGCCAGCAGACCTTTGGGACAGAGCTACGAGCAGTACTTC	TRBD1	TRBV27	-	TRBJ2-7
CASSQDRTSGGTF	TGTGCCAGCAGCCAAGATAGGACCTCCGGCGGCACCTTC	-	TRBV3-1/TRBV3-2	-	TRBJ1-2
CASSQEELAGREQYF	TGCGCCAGCAGCCAAGAAGAACTAGCGGGGCGGGAGCAGTACTTC	TRBD2	TRBV4-1	-	TRBJ2-7
CASSTSLDRAGRSGEQYF	TGTGCCAGCAGCACTAGTCTAGACAGGGCCGGCCGCTCGGGCGAGCAGTACTTC	TRBD1	TRBV5-4	-	TRBJ2-7
CASSFSGQCTDTQYF	TGTGCCAGCAGCTTCTCGGGACAGTGCACAGATACGCAGTATTTT	TRBD1	TRBV7-3	-	TRBJ2-3
CASSLVGVDGYTF	TGTGCCAGCAGCTTGGTGGGGGTAGATGGCTACACCTTC	-	TRBV5-4	-	TRBJ1-2
CASSLGQRGAEAFF	TGCGCCAGCAGCTTGGGACAGCGTGGGGCTGAAGCTTTCTTT	-	TRBV5-1	-	TRBJ1-1
CASSQERQERHF	TGTGCCAGCAGCCAGGAAAGACAGGAACGGCACTTC	-	TRBV14	-	TRBJ1-2
CASSFTTRETQYF	TGCGCCAGCAGCTTTACTACACGAGAGACCCAGTACTTC	-	TRBV5-1	-	TRBJ2-5
CATTVGVFGANVLTF	TGTGCCACCACAGTGGGAGTTTTTGGGGCCAACGTCCTGACTTTC	-	TRBV21-1	-	TRBJ2-6
CASSLFSQANYGYTF	TGTGCCAGCAGCTTATTCAGTCAGGCTAACTATGGCTACACCTTC	-	TRBV7-9	-	TRBJ1-2
CAWDRDYEAFF	TGTGCTTGGGACAGGGACTATGAAGCTTTCTTT	TRBD1	TRBV30	-	TRBJ1-1
CASSTTHPARNTIYF	TGTGCCAGCAGTACGACGCACCCAGCACGGAACACCATATATTTT	-	TRBV6-5	-	TRBJ1-3
CASNLKWTGRTGGAQYF	TGTGCCAGCAACTTAAAGTGGACAGGGCGAACCGGAGGGGCCCAGTACTTC	TRBD1	TRBV5-6	-	TRBJ2-5
CASSRGQGVNSPLHF	TGTGCCAGCAGCCGGGGGCAGGGAGTCAATTCACCCCTCCACTTT	-	TRBV7-9	-	TRBJ1-6
CASSLGSATNEKLFF	TGCGCCAGCAGCTTGGGGTCTGCAACTAATGAAAAACTGTTTTTT	-	TRBV5-1	-	TRBJ1-4